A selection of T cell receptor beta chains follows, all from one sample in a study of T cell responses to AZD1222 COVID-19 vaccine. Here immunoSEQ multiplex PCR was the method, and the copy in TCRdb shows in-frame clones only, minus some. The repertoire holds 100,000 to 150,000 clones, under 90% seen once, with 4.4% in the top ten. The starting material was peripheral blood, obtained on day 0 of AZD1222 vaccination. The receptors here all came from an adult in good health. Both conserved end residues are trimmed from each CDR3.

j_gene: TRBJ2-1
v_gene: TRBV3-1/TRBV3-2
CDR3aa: ASSQPGAREIHEQF

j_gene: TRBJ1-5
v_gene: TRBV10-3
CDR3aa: AISDHRGQFNQPQH

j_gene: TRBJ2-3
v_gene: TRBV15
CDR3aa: ATSRGRASTDTQY

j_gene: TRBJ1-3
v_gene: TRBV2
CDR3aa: ASSHPGEFLSGNTIY

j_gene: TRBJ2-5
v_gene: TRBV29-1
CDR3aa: SVEDPVSGVQETQY

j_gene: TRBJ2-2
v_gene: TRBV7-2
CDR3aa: ASSLVSLGGGGTGELF

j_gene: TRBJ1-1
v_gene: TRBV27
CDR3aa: ASSLSIGRTEAF

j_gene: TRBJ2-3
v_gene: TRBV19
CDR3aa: ASSPRRGRDTQY

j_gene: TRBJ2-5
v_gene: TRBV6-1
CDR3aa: ASSESPLAGGETQY

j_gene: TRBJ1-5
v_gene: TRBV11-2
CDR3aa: ASSSRATVRGGGQPQH

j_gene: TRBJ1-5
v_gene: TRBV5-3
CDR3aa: ARSFFQETSSNQPQH

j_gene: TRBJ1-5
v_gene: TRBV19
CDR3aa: ASSIEEGQGYQPQH

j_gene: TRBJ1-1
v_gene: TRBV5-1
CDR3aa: ASSIGRGNTEAF

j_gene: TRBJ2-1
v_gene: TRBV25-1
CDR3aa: ASSEASGRYNEQF

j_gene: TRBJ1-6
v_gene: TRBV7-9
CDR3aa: ASKTGNNSPLH

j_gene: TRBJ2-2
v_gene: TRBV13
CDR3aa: ASSNWAGGPTGELF

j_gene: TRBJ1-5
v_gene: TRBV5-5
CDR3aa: ASSLVATRDQPQH

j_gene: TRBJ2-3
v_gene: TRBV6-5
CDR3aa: ASIVGAANPDTQY

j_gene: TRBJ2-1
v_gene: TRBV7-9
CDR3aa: ASSLVTESSYNEQF

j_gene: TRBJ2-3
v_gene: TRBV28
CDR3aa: ASSLILPTTDTQY

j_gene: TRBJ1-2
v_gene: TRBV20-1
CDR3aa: SARVSAHT

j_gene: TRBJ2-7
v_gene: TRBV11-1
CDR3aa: ASSLRDFSSYEQY

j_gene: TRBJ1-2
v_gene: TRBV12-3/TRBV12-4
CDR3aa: ASSFQSYGYT

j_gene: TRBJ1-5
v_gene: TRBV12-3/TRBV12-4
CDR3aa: ASRPQGKQPQH

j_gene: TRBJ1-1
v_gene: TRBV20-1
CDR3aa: SARMDTEAF

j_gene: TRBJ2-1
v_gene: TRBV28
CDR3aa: ASSSPRLALNYNEQF

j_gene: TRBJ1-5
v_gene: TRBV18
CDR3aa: ASSPSLIITGAQQPQH

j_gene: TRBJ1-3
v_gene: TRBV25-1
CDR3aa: ASSEGTGGRNTIY

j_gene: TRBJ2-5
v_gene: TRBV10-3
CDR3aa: AISEVGGETQETQY

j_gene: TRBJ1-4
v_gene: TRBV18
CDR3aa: ASSPGLNEKLF

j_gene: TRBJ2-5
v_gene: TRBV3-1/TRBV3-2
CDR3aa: ASSQGRQDQETQY

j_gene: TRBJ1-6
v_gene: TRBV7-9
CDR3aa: ASSLLTGGNSPLH

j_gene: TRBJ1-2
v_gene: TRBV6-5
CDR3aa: ASRATGSKNGYT

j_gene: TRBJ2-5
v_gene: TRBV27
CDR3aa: ASSPGWGKETQY

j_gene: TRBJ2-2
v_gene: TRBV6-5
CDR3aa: ASSSTGSHTGELF

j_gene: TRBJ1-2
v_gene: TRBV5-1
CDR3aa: ASSLEGTFYGYT

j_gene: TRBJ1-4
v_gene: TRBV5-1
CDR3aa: ASSRDEKLF

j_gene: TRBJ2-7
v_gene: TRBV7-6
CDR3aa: ASSRSTGSGIPYEQY

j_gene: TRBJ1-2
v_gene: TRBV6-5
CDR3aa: ASQVGGLYGYT

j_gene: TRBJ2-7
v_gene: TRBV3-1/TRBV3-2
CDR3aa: ASSPRGGGVEQY

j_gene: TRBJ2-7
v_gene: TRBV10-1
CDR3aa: ASREGSGPAYEQY

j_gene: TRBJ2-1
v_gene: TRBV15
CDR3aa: ATSSRTSGNEQF

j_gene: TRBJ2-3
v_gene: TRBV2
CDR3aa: ASASRGDTDTQY

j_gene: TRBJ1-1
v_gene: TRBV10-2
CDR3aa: ASSVGNTEAF

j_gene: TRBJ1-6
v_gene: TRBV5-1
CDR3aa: ASSPGARNSPLH

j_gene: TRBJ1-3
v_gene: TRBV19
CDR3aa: ASSPLGRFLLGNTIY

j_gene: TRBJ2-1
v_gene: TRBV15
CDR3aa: ATSRTTSGGNNEQF

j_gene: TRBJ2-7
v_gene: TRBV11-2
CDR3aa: ASSSGLGLSYEQY

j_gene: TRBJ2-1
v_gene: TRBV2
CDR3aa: ASSPGRGAIYNEQF

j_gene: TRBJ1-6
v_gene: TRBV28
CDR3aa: ASRTSTGNYSPLH

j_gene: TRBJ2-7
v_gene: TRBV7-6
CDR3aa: ASSSTSSYEQY

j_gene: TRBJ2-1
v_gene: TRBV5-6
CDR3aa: ASSFGLSYYNEQF